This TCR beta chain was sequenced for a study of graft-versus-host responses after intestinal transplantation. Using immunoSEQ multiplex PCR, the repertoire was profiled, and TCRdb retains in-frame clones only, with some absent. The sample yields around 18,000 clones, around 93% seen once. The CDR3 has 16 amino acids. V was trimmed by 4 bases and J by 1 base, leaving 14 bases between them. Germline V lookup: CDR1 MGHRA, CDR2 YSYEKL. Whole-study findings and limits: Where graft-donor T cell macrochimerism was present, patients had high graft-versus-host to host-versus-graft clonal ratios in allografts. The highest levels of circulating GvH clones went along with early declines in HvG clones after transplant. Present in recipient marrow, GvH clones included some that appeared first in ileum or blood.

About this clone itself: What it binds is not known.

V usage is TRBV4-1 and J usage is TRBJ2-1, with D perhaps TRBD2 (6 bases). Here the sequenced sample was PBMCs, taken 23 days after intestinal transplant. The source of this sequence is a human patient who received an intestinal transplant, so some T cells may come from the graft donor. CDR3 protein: CASSPAASASYNEQFF. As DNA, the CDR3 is TGCGCCAGCAGCCCGGCGGCTAGCGCTTCCTACAATGAGCAGTTCTTC.